The clone carrying this T cell receptor beta chain was seen once. This entry is derived from a study of OX40 agonist ivuxolimab in advanced cancers. Only in-frame clones appear in the TCRdb table, and some are missing; sequencing was by immunoSEQ multiplex PCR. The sample carries 50,000 to 75,000 clones, more than 75% recorded once. V was pared by 1 base and J by 4 bases, with 4 bases of the junction left unmatched. Germline CDR1 reads SEHNR; CDR2 reads FQNEAQ (reference sequence). This CDR3 spans 16 amino acids. Sequences were derived from CD4+ or CD8+ T cells sorted from blood, sampled in a trial of the OX40 agonist ivuxolimab. The sequence was obtained from an adult with an advanced solid tumor such as melanoma, head and neck, liver or kidney cancer. The genes are TRBV7-9 and TRBJ1-2; TRBD1 matches 12 bases. CDR3 coding DNA: TGTGCCAGCAGCTTAGGAGCGGGACAGGGGGCCTATGGCTACACCTTC. It yields the protein CASSLGAGQGAYGYTF.